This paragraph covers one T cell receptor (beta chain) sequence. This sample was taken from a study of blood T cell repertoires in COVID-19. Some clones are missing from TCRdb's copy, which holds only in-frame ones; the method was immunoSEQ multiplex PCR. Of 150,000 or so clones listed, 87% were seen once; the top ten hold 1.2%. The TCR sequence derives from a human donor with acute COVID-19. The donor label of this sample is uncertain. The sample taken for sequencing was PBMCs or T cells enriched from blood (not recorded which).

The CDR3 DNA is TGTGCCAGCAGTTACGTTGGGGGGGTCGTGGACGAGCAGTACTTC. This codes for CASSYVGGVVDEQYF. This chain uses TRBV6-5 with TRBJ2-7; 7 bases map to TRBD2. V lost 2 bases, J lost 5 bases, and 9 bases stayed unmatched. This CDR3 has 15 amino acids. Germline V CDR1 and CDR2: MNHEY, SVGAGI.